These 5 T cell receptor beta chains originate from one sample sequenced in a study of T-cell memory formation after mild COVID-19. A single record per CDR3 protein comes from TCRdb applying MiXCR to the 5' RACE reads. The repertoire holds 35,000 to 50,000 distinct CDR3 sequences, with 8.5% to 10% as singletons. Sequencing was done on a sample of PBMCs or a T cell subset sorted from them (not recorded which). These receptor sequences come from an adult woman who had mild COVID-19 (a few samples of this study predate the infection). Cell type and time point are not known.

This clonotype has only a few counts. V usage is TRBV9 and J usage is TRBJ1-3; 7 bases agree with TRBD1. CDR1 is SGDLS and CDR2 is YYNGEE in the germline V gene. V lost 4 bases and J lost 1; bases outside the gene matches: 14. There are 18 residues in the CDR3. In nucleotides, the CDR3 is TGTGCCAGCAGCTCTAGAGACCCCCGGGACAGTTCTGGAAACACCATATATTTT. This translates into CASSSRDPRDSSGNTIYF.

This clonotype was counted at least ten times. The chain employs TRBV9 and TRBJ2-7; maybe TRBD1 (8 bases). This CDR3 is 15 amino acids long. Trimming removed 0 bases at V and 2 bases at J, with 12 bases between. CDR1 is SGDLS, CDR2 YYNGEE, per germline. CDR3 amino acids: CASSVGTGRAYEQYF. DNA of the CDR3: TGTGCCAGCAGCGTAGGGACAGGGAGGGCCTACGAGCAGTACTTC.

This clonotype showed up just a few times. The chain carries TRBV5-1 and TRBJ1-4, with D possibly TRBD1 on 5 matching bases. V lost 1 base and J 6 bases, leaving 13 bases between the germline ends. Germline V gene lookup returns CDR1 SGHRS and CDR2 YFSETQ. This CDR3 is 15 amino acids long. The CDR3 DNA reads TGCGCCAGCAGCTTGTCCCTCTCGGGGGATGAAAAACTGTTTTTT. Translated, it gives CASSLSLSGDEKLFF.

This clonotype came up a few times. The genes are TRBV9 and TRBJ2-1; D is perhaps TRBD1 (6 bases). Germline-derived CDR1 and CDR2 are SGDLS and YYNGEE. CDR3 length: 15 amino acids. Trimming took off 2 bases at V and 4 bases at J, with 13 bases between the two ends. CDR3 sequence reads: CASSVQGSDYNEQFF. As DNA, the CDR3 is TGTGCCAGCAGCGTGCAGGGGTCGGATTACAATGAGCAGTTCTTC.

The J gene is TRBJ1-6, the V gene TRBV7-9; 12 nucleotides match TRBD1. CDR1 and CDR2 from the germline V gene are SEHNR and FQNEAQ (reference sequence). V gave up 7 bases and J gave up 7 bases; unmatched junction bases: 8. This CDR3 comprises 16 residues. CDR3: CASTSWDRGQNSPLHF. In DNA form, the CDR3 reads TGTGCCAGCACCTCCTGGGACAGGGGGCAAAATTCACCCCTCCACTTT.